This TCR beta chain was captured in a study of PD-1 blockade in classical Hodgkin lymphoma (dated by TCRdb to about 2020). Regarding the study in general: Nivolumab dosing was 3 mg/kg intravenously every 2 weeks, continuing until either disease progression or unacceptable toxicity. The study used TCR beta sequencing and CyTOF to define a peripheral blood immune signature of response to PD-1 blockade in classical Hodgkin lymphoma. Broader findings and caveats from the paper: The study was restricted to a single clinical trial cohort, and the causes of repertoire differences, possibly disease activity or prior therapy, were left undefined. Diversity was lower in patients who began nivolumab less than 1 year after ASCT, so these patients were left out of later analyses to avoid confounding by immune reconstitution. By C4D1, a significant rise was seen in CD4+ TCR diversity but not in CD8+ TCR diversity (p=0.0027 vs p=0.16), and the rise was most apparent among complete responders (p=0.02). Newly diagnosed patients were reported to have lower baseline TCR diversity than healthy donors, and relapsed/refractory patients were reported to have lower baseline TCR diversity still. Among trial patients, those achieving complete response had baseline diversity similar to that of newly diagnosed patients, while diversity was significantly lower in partial responders and progressors.

The Qiagen DNeasy kit was used to extract genomic DNA both from unsorted PBMCs and from the negatively selected CD4+ and CD8+ fractions. TCR beta CDR3 regions were subjected to amplification by immunoSEQ multiplex PCR with primers that anneal to V and J segments. A synthetic immune receptor repertoire was used to minimize amplification bias, and remaining bias was computationally removed after sequencing. The study's own analysis went as follows. Repertoire diversity was quantified as the Shannon entropy index using custom Python scripts. Unsorted, CD4+ and CD8+ repertoires were analyzed separately, except for combined analyses in which CD4+ and CD8+ sequences were merged in silico. Clonal expansion was defined as at least a 2-fold frequency increase after treatment relative to C1D1, with a pseudocount of 0.5 for undetected baseline clones. Clones with 0 or 1 copy at C1D1 were classified as singleton clones, and clones with 2 or more copies were classified as non-singleton clones. By matching protein sequences in sorted samples from the same patient, clones expanded in unsorted samples were annotated as CD4+, CD8+ or unknown. Wilcoxon tests were applied to paired samples to test diversity changes from C1D1 to C4D1. This immuneACCESS table, as held by TCRdb, lists in-frame sequences with V and J called but not all clones. Of the missing ones, under half trace to an unresolved V gene in checked studies; the others have no known cause. For V, J and clone size, that table is used; D and trimming come from the DNA. The sample data list 40,000 to 55,000 clones, and roughly 78% of these were observed just once. Roughly a third of the sample lies in the top ten.

Points on this clone: The antigen this receptor binds is unknown. No base quality information exists; no much larger clone differs at one position.

CDR1 and CDR2 are read off the germline V gene as SGDLS and YYNGEE. The CDR3 spans 16 residues, from the cysteine through the phenylalanine. The only DNA kept is the CDR3, 48 bases in frame from the first base. Trimming costs V 0 bases and J 4 bases, and their ends lie 16 bases apart. In light of the paper, this sample's time point label describes: cycle 4 day 1 (C4D1), after less than 7 weeks of nivolumab. Every trial patient had relapsed after autologous stem cell transplantation, and cohorts A, B and C differed in prior brentuximab vedotin exposure. The trial cohort included some 53 patients with relapsed/refractory classical Hodgkin lymphoma, and each patient had a best overall response of complete response, partial response or progressive disease. Single-agent nivolumab was administered to trial patients in the multi-cohort phase II CheckMate 205 trial. An independent review committee assessed best overall response by applying the 2007 International Working Group response criteria. Trial PBMCs were obtained immediately prior to nivolumab initiation (C1D1) and on therapy at cycle 2 day 1 and cycle 4 day 1. After peripheral blood was drawn into 8 mL Vacutainer Cell Preparation Tubes, PBMCs were isolated by centrifugation and then cryopreserved.

The receptor's source is a human donor with classical Hodgkin lymphoma. This chain is built from TRBV9 and TRBJ1-2; no D segment can be confidently identified. Sequences were derived from peripheral blood mononuclear cells (PBMCs), sampled before the fourth cycle of nivolumab. The CDR3: CASSVEFVGLGYGYTF. The nucleotides are TGTGCCAGCAGCGTAGAATTCGTGGGGTTGGGCTATGGCTACACCTTC.